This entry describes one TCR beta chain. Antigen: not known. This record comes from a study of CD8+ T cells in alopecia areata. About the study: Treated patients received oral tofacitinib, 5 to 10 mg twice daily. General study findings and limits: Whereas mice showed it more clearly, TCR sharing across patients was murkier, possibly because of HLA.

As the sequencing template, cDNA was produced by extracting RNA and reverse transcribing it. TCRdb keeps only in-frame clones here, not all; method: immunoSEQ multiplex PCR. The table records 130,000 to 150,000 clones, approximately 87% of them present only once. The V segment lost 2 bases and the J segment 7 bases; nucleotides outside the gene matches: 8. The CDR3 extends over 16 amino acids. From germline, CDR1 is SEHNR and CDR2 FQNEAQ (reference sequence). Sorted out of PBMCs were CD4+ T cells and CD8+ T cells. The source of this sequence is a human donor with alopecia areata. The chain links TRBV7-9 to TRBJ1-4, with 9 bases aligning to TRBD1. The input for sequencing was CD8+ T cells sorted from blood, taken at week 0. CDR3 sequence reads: CASSLFSGTGREKLFF. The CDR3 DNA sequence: TGTGCCAGCAGCTTATTTTCCGGGACAGGGCGTGAAAAACTGTTTTTT. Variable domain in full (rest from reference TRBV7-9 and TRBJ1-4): DTGVSQNPRHKITKRGQNVTFRCDPISEHNRLYWYRQTLGQGPEFLTYFQNEAQLEKSRLLSDRFSAERPKGSFSTLEIQRTEQGDSAMYLCASSLFSGTGREKLFFGSGTQLSVL.